Shown below are 8 T cell receptor beta chains from a single sample sequenced in a study of naive and memory T cell subsets. The SP2 primer and nested alpha and beta constant region primers amplified ligated cDNA in four rounds. TCRdb reprocessed the UMI-ligation and nested PCR reads via MiXCR and lists one record per CDR3 protein. Among more than 13,000 distinct CDR3 sequences, roughly 5% were seen once, and the ten largest hold just under 8.5%. Treatment denoted: skin biopsy from PPD injection site in Mantoux-positive individual. The library had UMIs added by 3' ligation of an oligonucleotide to TCR cDNA. Sequencing was performed on skin, taken from a tuberculin skin test site. Receptor source: an adult in good health.

This sequence joins TRBV30 and TRBJ1-4; unclear D gene. Germline V CDR1 and CDR2: GTSNPN, SVGIG (reference sequence). V was cut by 4 bases and J by 5 bases, with 8 bases left in between. CDR3 length equals 12 residues. CDR3 loop: CAWNMGNEKLFF. In nucleotides, the CDR3 is TGTGCCTGGAACATGGGGAATGAAAAACTGTTTTTT.

This clonotype was seen repeatedly, ten times or more. The rearrangement uses TRBV6-2 or TRBV6-3 and TRBJ2-2; 7 nucleotides line up with TRBD2. CDR1 MNHEY and CDR2 SVGEGT come from the germline V gene. CDR3 length: 15 amino acids. The ends lost 4 bases at V and 4 bases at J; junction bases unmatched: 6. The CDR3 reads CASSSLAETTGELFF. DNA of the CDR3: TGTGCCAGCAGTTCCCTAGCGGAGACCACCGGGGAGCTGTTTTTT.

This clonotype occurred many times. J is TRBJ2-5 and V is TRBV29-1, with D possibly being TRBD2 (6 bases). CDR1 and CDR2 from the germline V gene are SQVTM and ANQGSEA. The CDR3 is made up of 10 amino acids. CDR3 sequence reads: CSGGDETQYF. Written as DNA, the CDR3 is TGCAGTGGAGGGGACGAGACCCAGTACTTC.

This clonotype showed up many times. This chain connects TRBV15 to TRBJ2-7; 7 nucleotides align to TRBD2. This CDR3 has 15 amino acids. The germline V gene encodes CDR1 LNHNV and CDR2 YYDKDF (reference sequence). The V and J ends lost 1 base and 1 base, in that order; junction bases with no gene match: 4. CDR3 loop: CATSRGGGRSYEQYF. The CDR3 bases are TGTGCCACCAGCAGAGGCGGGGGTAGGTCCTACGAGCAGTACTTC. The variable domain in full, with the rest retrieved from reference TRBV15 and TRBJ2-7, is DAMVIQNPRYQVTQFGKPVTLSCSQTLNHNVMYWYQQKSSQAPKLLFHYYDKDFNNEADTPDNFQSRRPNTSFCFLDIRSPGLGDTAMYLCATSRGGGRSYEQYFGPGTRLTVT.

Details on this clonotype: No conserved phenylalanine or tryptophan is present at the end of the CDR3, so a read error is the likely explanation. The DNA is omitted, as the CDR3 cannot be located on it reliably, and the CDR3 follows TCRdb's listing. The chain employs TRBV2 and TRBJ2-2. The CDR3 spans 15 residues, counting both ends. The germline V gene encodes CDR1 SNHLY and CDR2 FYNNEI. Here the CDR3 reads CASKIGRSNTGELGG.

A few counts support this clonotype. The chain combines TRBV5-1 with TRBJ2-7; D possibly matches TRBD1 or TRBD2 (5 bases each). Per the germline V gene, CDR1 is SGHRS and CDR2 is YFSETQ. V gave up 1 base and J gave up 4 bases, with 21 bases separating them. The CDR3 totals 17 residues. CDR3 in amino acids: CASSLPGAGGFLYEQYF. The DNA of the CDR3 is TGCGCCAGCAGCTTGCCCGGGGCAGGCGGATTTCTTTACGAGCAGTACTTC.

This clonotype is medium-sized. The chain joins TRBV7-2 to TRBJ1-1, with a weak D call TRBD1 (6 bases). The CDR3 contains 14 residues. Germline V gene lookup returns CDR1 SGHTA and CDR2 FQGNSA. V dropped 7 bases and J dropped 4 bases, with 16 bases sitting between them. CDR3 sequence reads: CASKKGGGSTEAFF. The CDR3 nucleotides are TGTGCCAGCAAGAAGGGGGGTGGAAGCACTGAAGCTTTCTTT.

This clonotype was seen repeatedly, ten times or more. V gene TRBV7-2 combines with J gene TRBJ1-1, with 10 bases fitting TRBD1. Trimming took 5 bases from V and 1 from J; bases not matched to a gene: 7. CDR3 size: 16 residues. Germline lookup yields CDR1 SGHTA and CDR2 FQGNSA. CDR3 coding DNA: TGTGCCAGCAGCCAGGTGACAGGGGGCACGAACACTGAAGCTTTCTTT. This sequence encodes CASSQVTGGTNTEAFF.